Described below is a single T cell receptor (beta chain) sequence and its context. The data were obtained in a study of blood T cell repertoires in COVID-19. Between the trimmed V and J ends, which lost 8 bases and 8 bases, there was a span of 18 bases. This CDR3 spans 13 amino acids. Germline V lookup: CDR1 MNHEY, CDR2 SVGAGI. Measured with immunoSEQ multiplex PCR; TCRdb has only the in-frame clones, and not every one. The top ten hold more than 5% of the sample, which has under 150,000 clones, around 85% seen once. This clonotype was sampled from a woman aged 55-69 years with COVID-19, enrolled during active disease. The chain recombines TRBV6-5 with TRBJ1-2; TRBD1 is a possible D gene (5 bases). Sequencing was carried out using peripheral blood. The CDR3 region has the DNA TGTGCCAGCCGATCCCCGGGTACAGGCGGCTACACCTTC. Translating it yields CASRSPGTGGYTF.